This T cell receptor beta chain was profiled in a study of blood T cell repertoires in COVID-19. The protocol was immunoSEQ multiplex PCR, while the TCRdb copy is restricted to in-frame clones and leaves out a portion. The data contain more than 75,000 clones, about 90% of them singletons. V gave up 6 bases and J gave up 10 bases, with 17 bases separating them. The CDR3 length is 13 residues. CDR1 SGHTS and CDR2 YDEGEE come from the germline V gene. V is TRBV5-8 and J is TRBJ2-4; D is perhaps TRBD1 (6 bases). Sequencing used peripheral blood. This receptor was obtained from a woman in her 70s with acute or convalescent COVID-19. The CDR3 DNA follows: TGTGCCAGCAACCCGGGTGGGGGCCTTATTCAGTACTTC. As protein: CASNPGGGLIQYF.